Described below is a single T cell receptor (beta chain) sequence and its context. The germline gene is not matched at one end of the junction; a read error may be the cause. Profiled with immunoSEQ multiplex PCR; TCRdb holds only in-frame clones, not every one. The sample carries about 45,000 clones, more than 70% recorded once. This sample stems from a study of OX40 agonist ivuxolimab in advanced cancers. On the study more broadly: Averaging approximately 60 years in age, with a range of about 20 to 90, the cohort was 82.7% male. Partial response was recorded in three patients: one hepatocellular carcinoma and two cutaneous melanoma cases.

The sequence was obtained from an adult with an advanced solid tumor such as melanoma, head and neck, liver or kidney cancer. The material was CD4+ or CD8+ T cells sorted from blood, obtained in a trial of the OX40 agonist ivuxolimab.

Here the CDR3 DNA reads TGCGTCAGCGCCTTTAGGGGCTCCTACGAGCAGTACTTC. This gives the protein CVSAFRGSYEQYF. V usage is TRBV10-1 and J usage is TRBJ2-7; possible D gene TRBD1, 5 bases. Germline V gene sequence: CDR1 WNHNN, CDR2 SYGVQD (reference sequence). This CDR3 has 13 amino acids.